The 5 T cell receptor beta chains given below trace back to one sample, sequenced in a study of CXCR3-negative and CXCR3-positive naive CD8 T cells. Study-wide points: Naive CXCR3-positive cells had TRB CDR3s more hydrophobic than those of CXCR3-negative naive cells.

The antigens these receptors bind are not known. UMI-tagged TRB cDNA libraries were built via 5' RACE. TCRdb reprocessed the 5' RACE reads and keeps a single row for each CDR3 protein, giving no DNA. The sample's table shows some 150,000 distinct CDR3 sequences. Sequencing input: naive CXCR3+ CD8+ T cells from blood. Subset reported: CD45RO-CCR7+CD27+CD95- naive CD8+ T cells expressing CXCR3 (TNR3+). The receptor set was obtained from a human donor in good health. Some clones in this sample may be carry-over from other donors' samples.

The rearrangement links TRBV20-1 to TRBJ1-2; checking the TCRdb D call of TRBD1 is not possible without DNA. Germline V gene data show CDR1 as DFQATT and CDR2 as SNEGSKA (reference sequence). CDR3 length: 11 amino acids. CDR3 region: CSASRGDGYTF.

The V gene is TRBV4-3, the J gene TRBJ1-4; lacking DNA, the TRBD1 call made by TCRdb goes unchecked. CDR1 and CDR2 (germline): LGHNA, YSLEER. CDR3 length: 16 residues. CDR3: CTSSQDATAFGEKLFF.

This chain links TRBV7-8 with TRBJ1-2; the D call of TRBD1 rests on TCRdb alone, since no DNA is present to check it. CDR1 is SGHVS, CDR2 FQNEAQ, per germline. The length of the CDR3 is 17 residues. The CDR3 spells CASSQGGQGPANYGYTF.

V usage is TRBV29-1 and J usage is TRBJ1-1; absent DNA, TCRdb's TRBD1 call cannot be checked. Germline-derived CDR1 and CDR2 are SQVTM and ANQGSEA. This CDR3 comprises 12 residues. CDR3 residues: CSVEGEVAEALF.

The chain recombines TRBV15 with TRBJ2-7; the D call of TRBD1 rests on TCRdb alone, since no DNA is present to check it. Germline-derived CDR1 and CDR2 are LNHNV and YYDKDF (reference sequence). The CDR3 length is 16 residues. The CDR3 region is CATSGDGGQEIYEQYF.